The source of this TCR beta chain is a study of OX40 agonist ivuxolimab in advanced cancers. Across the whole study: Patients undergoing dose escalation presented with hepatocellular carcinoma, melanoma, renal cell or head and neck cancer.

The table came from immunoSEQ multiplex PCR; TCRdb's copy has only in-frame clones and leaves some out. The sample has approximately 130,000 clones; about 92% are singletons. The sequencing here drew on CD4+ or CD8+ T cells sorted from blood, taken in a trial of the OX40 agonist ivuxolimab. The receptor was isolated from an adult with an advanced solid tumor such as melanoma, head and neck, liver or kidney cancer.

The CDR3 is CASSPRGGSYGYTF. The DNA of the CDR3 is TGTGCCAGCAGCCCAAGGGGGGGATCCTATGGCTACACCTTC. The chain combines TRBV5-4 with TRBJ1-2, with D possibly matching TRBD1 (6 bases). The V and J ends lost 4 bases and 4 bases respectively, with 14 bases between them. Germline V CDR1 and CDR2: SGHNT, YYREEE (reference sequence). There are 14 residues in the CDR3.